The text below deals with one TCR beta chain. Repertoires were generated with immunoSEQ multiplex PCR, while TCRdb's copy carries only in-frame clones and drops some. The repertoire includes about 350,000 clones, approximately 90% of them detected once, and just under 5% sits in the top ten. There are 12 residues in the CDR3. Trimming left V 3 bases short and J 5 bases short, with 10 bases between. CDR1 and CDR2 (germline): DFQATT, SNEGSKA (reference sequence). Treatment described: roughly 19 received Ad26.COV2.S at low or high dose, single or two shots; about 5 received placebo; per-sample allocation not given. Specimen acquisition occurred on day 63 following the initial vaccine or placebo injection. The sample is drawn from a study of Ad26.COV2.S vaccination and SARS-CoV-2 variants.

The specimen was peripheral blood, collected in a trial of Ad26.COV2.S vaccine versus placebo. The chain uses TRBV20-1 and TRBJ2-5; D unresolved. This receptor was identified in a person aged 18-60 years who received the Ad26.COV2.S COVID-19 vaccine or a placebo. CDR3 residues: CSASSLEETQYF. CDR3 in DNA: TGCAGTGCTAGTTCCTTAGAGGAGACCCAGTACTTC.